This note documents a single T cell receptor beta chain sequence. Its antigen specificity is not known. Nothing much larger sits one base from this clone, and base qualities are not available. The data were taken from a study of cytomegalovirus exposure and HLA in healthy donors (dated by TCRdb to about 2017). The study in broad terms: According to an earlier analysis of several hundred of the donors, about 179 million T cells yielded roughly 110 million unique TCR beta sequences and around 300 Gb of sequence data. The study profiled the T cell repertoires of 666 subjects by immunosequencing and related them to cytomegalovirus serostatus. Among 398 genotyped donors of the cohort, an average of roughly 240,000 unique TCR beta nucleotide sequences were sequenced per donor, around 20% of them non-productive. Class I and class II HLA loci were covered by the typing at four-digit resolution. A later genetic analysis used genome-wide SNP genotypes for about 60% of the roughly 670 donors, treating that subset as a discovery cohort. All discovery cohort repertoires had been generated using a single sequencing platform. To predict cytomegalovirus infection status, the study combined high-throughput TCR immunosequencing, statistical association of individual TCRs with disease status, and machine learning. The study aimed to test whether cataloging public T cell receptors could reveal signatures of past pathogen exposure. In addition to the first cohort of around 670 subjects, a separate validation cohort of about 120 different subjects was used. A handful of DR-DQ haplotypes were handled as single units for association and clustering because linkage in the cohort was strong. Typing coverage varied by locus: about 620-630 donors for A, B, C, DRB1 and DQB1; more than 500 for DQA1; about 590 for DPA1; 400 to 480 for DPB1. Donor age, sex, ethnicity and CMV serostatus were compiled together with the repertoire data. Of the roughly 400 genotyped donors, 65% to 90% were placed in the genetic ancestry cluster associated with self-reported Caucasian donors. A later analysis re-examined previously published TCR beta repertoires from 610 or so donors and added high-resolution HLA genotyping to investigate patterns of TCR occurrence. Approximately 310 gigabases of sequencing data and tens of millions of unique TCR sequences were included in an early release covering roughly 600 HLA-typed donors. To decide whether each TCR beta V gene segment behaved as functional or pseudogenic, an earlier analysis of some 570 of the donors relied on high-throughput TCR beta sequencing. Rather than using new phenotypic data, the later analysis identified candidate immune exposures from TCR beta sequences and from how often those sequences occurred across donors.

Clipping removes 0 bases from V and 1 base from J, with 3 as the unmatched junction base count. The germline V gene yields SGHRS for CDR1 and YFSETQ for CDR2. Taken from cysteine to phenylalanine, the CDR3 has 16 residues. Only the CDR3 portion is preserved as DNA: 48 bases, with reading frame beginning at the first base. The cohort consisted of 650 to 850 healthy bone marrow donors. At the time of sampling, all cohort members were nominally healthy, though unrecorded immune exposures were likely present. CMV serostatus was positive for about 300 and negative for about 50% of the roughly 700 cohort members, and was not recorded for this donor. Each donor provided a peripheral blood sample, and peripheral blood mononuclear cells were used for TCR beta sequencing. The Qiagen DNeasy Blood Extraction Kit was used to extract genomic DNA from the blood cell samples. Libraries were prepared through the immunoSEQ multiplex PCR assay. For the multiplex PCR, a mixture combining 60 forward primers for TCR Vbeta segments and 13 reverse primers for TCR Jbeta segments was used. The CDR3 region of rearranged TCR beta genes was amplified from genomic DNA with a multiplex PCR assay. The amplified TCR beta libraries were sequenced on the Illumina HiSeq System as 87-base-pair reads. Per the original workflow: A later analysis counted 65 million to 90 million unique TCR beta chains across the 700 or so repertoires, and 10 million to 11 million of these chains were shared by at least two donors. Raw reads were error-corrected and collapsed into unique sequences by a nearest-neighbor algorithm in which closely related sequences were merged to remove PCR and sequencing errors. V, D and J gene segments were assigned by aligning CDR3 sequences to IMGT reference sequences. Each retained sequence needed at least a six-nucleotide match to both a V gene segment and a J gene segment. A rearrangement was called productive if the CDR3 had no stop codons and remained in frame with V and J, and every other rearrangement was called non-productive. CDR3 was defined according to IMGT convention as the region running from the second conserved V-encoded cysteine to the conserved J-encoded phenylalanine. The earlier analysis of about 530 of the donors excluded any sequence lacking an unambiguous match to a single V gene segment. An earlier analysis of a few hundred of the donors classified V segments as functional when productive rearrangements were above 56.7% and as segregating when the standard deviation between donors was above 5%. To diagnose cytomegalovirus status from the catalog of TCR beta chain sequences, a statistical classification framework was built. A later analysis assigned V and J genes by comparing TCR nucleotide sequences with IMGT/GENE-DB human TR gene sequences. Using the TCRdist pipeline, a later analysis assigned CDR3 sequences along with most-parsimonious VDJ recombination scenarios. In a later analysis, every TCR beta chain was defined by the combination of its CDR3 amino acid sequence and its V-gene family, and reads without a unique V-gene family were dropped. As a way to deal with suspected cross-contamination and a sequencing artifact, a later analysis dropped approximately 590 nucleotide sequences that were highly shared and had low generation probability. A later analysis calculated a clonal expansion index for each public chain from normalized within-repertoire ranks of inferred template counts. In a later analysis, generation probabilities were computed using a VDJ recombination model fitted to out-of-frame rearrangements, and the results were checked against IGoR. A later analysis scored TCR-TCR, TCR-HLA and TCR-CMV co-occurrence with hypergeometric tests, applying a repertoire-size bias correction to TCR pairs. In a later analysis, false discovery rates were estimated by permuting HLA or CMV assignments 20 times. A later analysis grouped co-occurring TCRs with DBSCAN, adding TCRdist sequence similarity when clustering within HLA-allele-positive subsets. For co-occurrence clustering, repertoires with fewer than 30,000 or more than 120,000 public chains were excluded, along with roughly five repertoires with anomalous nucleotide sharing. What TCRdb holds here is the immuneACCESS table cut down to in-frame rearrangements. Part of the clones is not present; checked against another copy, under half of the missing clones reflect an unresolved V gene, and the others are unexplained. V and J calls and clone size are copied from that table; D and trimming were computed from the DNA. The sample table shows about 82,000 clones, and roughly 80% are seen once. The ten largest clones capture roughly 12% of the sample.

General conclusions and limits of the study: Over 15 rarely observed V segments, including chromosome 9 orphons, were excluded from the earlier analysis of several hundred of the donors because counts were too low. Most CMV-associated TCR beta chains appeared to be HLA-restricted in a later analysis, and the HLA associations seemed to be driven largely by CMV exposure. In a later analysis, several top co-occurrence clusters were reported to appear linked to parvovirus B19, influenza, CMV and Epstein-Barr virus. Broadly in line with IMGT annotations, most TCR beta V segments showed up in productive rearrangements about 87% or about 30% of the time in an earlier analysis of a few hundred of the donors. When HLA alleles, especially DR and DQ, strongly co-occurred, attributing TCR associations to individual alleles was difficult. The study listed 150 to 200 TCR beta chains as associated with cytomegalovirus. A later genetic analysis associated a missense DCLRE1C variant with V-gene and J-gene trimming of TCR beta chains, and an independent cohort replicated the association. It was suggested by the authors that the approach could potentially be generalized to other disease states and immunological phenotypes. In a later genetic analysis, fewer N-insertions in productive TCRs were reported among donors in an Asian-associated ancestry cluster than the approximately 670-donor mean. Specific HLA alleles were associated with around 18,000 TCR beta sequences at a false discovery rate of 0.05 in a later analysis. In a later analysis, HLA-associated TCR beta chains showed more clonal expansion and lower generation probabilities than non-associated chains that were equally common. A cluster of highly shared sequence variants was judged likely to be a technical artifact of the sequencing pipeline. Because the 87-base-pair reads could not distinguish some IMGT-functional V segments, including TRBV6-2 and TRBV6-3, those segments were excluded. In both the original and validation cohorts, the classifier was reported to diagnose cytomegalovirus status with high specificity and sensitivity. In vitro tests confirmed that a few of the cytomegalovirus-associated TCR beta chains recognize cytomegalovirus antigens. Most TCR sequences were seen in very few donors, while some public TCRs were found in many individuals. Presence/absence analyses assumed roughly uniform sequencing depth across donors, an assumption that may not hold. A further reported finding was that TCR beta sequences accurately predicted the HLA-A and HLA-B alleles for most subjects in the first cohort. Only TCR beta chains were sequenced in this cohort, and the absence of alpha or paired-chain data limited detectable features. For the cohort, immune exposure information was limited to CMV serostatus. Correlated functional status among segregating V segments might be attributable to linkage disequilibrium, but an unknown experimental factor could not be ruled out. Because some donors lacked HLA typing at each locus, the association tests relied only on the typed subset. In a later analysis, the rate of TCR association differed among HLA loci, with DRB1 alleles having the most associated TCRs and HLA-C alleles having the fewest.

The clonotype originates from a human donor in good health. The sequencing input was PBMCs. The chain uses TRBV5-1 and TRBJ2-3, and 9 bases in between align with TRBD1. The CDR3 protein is CASSLGQGDGTDTQYF. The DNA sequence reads TGCGCCAGCAGCTTGGGACAGGGGGATGGCACAGATACGCAGTATTTT.